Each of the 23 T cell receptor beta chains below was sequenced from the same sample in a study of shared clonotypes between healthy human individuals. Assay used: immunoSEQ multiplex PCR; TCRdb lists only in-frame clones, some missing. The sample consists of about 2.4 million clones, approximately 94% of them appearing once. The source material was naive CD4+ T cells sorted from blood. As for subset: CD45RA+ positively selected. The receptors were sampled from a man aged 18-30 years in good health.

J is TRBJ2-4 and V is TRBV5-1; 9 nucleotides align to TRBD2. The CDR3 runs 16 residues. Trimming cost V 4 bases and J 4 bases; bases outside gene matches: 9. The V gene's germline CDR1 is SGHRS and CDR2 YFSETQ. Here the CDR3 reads CASSPFSGGGKNIQYF. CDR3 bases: TGCGCCAGCAGCCCCTTTAGCGGGGGTGGGAAAAACATTCAGTACTTC.

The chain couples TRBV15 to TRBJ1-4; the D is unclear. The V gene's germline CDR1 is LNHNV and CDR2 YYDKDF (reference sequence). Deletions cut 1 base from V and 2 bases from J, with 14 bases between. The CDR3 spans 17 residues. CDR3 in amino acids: CATSRGPYGRTNEKLFF. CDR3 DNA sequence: TGTGCCACCAGCAGAGGTCCGTATGGGAGGACTAATGAAAAACTGTTTTTT.

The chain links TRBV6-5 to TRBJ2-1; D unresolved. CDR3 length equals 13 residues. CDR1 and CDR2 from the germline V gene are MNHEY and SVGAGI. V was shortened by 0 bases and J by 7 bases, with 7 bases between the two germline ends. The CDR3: CASSYSTSNEQFF. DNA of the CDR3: TGTGCCAGCAGTTACTCGACCAGTAATGAGCAGTTCTTC.

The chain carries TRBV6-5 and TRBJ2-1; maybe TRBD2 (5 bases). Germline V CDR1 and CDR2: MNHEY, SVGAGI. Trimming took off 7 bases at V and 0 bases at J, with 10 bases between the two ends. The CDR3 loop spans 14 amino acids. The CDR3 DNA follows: TGTGCCAGCACCCCGGCGGGCTCCTACAATGAGCAGTTCTTC. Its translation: CASTPAGSYNEQFF.

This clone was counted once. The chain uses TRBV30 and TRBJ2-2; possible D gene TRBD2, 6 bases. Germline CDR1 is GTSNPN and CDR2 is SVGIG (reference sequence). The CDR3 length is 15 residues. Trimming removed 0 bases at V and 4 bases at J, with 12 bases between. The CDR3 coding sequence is TGTGCCTGGAGTGTACCCGGGACTCCCACCGGGGAGCTGTTTTTT. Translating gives CAWSVPGTPTGELFF.

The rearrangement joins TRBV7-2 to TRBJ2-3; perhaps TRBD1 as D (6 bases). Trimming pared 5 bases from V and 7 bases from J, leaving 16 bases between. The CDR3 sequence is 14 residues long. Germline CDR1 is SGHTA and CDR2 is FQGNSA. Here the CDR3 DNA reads TGTGCCAGCAGCCCTGGACAGCTCATCCATACGCAGTATTTT. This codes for CASSPGQLIHTQYF.

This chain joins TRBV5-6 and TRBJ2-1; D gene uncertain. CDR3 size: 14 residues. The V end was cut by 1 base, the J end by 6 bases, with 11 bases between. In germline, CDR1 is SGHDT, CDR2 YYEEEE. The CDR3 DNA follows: TGTGCCAGCAGCTTGTCTTTGTCGATCAATGAGCAGTTCTTC. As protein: CASSLSLSINEQFF. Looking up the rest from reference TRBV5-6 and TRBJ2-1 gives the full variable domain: DAGVTQSPTHLIKTRGQQVTLRCSPKSGHDTVSWYQQALGQGPQFIFQYYEEEERQRGNFPDRFSGHQFPNYSSELNVNALLLGDSALYLCASSLSLSINEQFFGPGTRLTVL.

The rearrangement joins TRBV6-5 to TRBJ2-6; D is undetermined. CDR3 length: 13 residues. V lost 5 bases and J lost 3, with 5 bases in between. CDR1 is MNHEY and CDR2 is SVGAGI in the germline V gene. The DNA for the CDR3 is TGTGCCAGCAGTGGAGATGGGGCCAACGTCCTGACTTTC. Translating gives CASSGDGANVLTF.

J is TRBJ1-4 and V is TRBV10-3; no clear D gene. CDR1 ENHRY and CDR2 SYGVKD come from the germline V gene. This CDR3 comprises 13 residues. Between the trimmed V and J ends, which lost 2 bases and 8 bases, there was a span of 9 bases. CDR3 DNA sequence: TGTGCCATCAGTGAGGTGATTGGGGAAAAACTGTTTTTT. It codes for CAISEVIGEKLFF.

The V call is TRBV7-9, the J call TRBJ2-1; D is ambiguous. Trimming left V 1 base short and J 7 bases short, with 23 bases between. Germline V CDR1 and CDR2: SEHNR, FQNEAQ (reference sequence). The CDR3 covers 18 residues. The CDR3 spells CASSLVLFRAGDKNEQFF. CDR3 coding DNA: TGTGCCAGCAGCTTAGTATTATTCCGGGCAGGAGATAAAAATGAGCAGTTCTTC.

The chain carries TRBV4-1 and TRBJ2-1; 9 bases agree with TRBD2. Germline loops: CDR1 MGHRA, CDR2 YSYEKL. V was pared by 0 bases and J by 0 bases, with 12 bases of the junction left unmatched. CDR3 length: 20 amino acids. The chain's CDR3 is CASSQDLGGGAISSYNEQFF. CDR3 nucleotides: TGCGCCAGCAGCCAAGATCTGGGCGGGGGGGCCATCAGCTCCTACAATGAGCAGTTCTTC.

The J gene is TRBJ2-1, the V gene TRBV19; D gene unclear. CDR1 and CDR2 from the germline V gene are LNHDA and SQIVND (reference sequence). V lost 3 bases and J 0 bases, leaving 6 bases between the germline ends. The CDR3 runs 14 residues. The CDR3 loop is CASSIPGSYNEQFF. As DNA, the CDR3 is TGTGCCAGTAGTATTCCAGGCTCCTACAATGAGCAGTTCTTC.

The CDR3 DNA is TGTGCCAGCTCGCCGCCGGGACTAGCGGTTTTCGAAGACTCTGGGGCCAACGTCCTGACTTTC. This sequence encodes CASSPPGLAVFEDSGANVLTF. This rearrangement joins TRBV18 to TRBJ2-6; 11 nucleotides align to TRBD2. The CDR3 loop spans 21 amino acids. Per the germline V gene, CDR1 is KGHSH and CDR2 is LQKENI. With V trimmed by 6 bases and J by 0 bases, 16 bases remained unmatched.

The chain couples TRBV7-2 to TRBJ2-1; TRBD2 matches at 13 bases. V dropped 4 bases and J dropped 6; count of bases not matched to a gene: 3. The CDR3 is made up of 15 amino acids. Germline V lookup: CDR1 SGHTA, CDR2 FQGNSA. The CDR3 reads CASSSGLAGINEQFF. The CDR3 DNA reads TGTGCCAGCAGCTCGGGACTAGCGGGGATCAATGAGCAGTTCTTC.

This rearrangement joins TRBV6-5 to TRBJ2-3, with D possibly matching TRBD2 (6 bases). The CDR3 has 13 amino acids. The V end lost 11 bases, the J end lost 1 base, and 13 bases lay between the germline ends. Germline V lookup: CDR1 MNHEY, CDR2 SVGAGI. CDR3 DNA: TGTGCCGCGGGGCTACCCGGCACAGATACGCAGTATTTT. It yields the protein CAAGLPGTDTQYF.

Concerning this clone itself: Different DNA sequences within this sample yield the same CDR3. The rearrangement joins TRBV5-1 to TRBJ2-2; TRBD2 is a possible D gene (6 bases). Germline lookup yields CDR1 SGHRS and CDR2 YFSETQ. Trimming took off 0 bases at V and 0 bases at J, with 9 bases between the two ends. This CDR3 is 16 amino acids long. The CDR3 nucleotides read TGCGCCAGCAGCTTGGTGGCGGGGCCGAACACCGGGGAGCTGTTTTTT. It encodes CASSLVAGPNTGELFF.

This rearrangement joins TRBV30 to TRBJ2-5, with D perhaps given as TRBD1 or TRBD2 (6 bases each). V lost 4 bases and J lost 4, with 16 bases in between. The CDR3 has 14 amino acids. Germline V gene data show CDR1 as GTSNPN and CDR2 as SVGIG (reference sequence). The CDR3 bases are TGTGCCTGGAAGGTAGCCGGGGGCGGAGAGACCCAGTACTTC. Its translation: CAWKVAGGGETQYF.

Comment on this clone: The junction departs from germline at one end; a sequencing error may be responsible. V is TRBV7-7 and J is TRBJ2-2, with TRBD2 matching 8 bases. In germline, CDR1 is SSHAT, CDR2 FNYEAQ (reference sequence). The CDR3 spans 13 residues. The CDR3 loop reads CASSLAGIGELFF. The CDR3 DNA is TGTGCTAGCAGCTTAGCGGGGATCGGGGAGCTGTTTTTT.

CDR3 region: CAISQISSYEQYF. CDR3 bases: TGTGCCATCAGTCAGATTAGCTCCTACGAGCAGTACTTC. The chain is built from TRBV10-3 and TRBJ2-7, with D unresolved. The ends were cut back, 5 bases at V and 0 bases at J, with 8 bases in the middle. Germline assignment: CDR1 ENHRY and CDR2 SYGVKD. The CDR3 is 13 residues long.

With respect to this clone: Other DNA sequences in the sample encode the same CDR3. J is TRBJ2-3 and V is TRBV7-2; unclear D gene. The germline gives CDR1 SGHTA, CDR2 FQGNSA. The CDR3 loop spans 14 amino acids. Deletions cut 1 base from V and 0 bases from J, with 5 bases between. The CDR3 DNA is TGTGCCAGCAGCTTAGTCACTAGCACAGATACGCAGTATTTT. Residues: CASSLVTSTDTQYF.

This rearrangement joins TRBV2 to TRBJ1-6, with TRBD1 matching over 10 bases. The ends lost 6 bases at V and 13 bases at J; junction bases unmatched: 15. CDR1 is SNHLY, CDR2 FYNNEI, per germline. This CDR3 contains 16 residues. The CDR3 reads CASRGAGDRGPLPLHF. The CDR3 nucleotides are TGTGCCAGCAGGGGGGCCGGGGACAGGGGTCCTTTGCCCCTCCACTTT.

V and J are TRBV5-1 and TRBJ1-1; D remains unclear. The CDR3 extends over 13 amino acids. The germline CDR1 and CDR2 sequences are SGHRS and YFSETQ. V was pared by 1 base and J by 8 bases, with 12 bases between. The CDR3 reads CASSLSSDREAFF. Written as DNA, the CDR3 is TGCGCCAGCAGCTTGTCTAGTGATCGAGAAGCTTTCTTT.

The CDR3 bases are TGCGCCAGCAGCTTCGGGGGTCCGGCTAGCACAGATACGCAGTATTTT. Its translation is CASSFGGPASTDTQYF. V gene TRBV5-1 combines with J gene TRBJ2-3; D perhaps matches TRBD2 (6 bases). Deletions cut 2 bases from V and 0 bases from J, with 13 bases between. Germline lookup yields CDR1 SGHRS and CDR2 YFSETQ. The CDR3 runs 16 residues.